Listed below are T cell receptor beta chains from one sample, sequenced in a study of tumor-infiltrating lymphocytes in primary liver carcinoma. TCRdb processed the multiplex PCR reads anew with MiXCR; each CDR3 protein has one entry. The sample shows approximately 300,000 distinct CDR3 sequences, about 60% of them seen only once. Sequencing used peripheral blood. These receptors were collected from a man aged 35 to 55 with primary liver carcinoma and hepatitis B virus infection. Both conserved end residues are part of each CDR3.

>TRBV11-2
CASSLEGYDYTF
>TRBV5-1
CASSLAEAGAQYF
>TRBV11-2
CASSRGQGASTDTQYF
>TRBV6-1
CASSESTGEMFF
>TRBV5-1
CASSLQGDTDTQYF
>TRBV6-6
CASSYSTGAESNQPQHF
>TRBV18
CASSPGPNTEAFF
>TRBV14
CASSRAGDISYEQYF
>TRBV20-1
CSARWGDTQYF
>TRBV7-8
CASSFGPQETQYF
>TRBV6-1
CASSRDRVRNKKLFF
>TRBV6-5
CASSVFEGGPTGELFF
>TRBV6-6
CASSRSRDRLNYGYTF
>TRBV30
CVWRGDREILSGANVLTF
>TRBV12-5
CASGFSGGGRNEQFF